The 21 T cell receptor beta chains presented below share a single source sample, sequenced in a study of cytomegalovirus exposure and HLA in healthy donors. Using immunoSEQ multiplex PCR, the repertoire was profiled, and TCRdb retains in-frame clones only, with some absent. The sample comprises some 140,000 clones, about nine tenths of which are singletons, and less than 3% rests with the top ten. The specimen was PBMCs. These receptors came from a man younger than 35 in good health and CMV-seronegative.

The chain links TRBV5-8 to TRBJ2-1, with TRBD1 matching over 8 bases. Germline V gene lookup returns CDR1 SGHTS and CDR2 YDEGEE. The length of the CDR3 is 14 residues. V was pared by 2 bases and J by 7 bases, with 5 bases of the junction left unmatched. This chain's CDR3 is CASSFQGAINEQFF. CDR3 nucleotide sequence: TGTGCCAGCAGCTTTCAGGGGGCGATTAATGAGCAGTTCTTC.

This chain joins TRBV6-5 and TRBJ2-3; TRBD1 aligns across 7 bases. The J segment lost 0 bases and the V segment lost 2 bases, leaving 5 bases of the junction unmatched. CDR3 length: 16 residues. Germline V gives CDR1 MNHEY, CDR2 SVGAGI. The CDR3 region has the DNA TGTGCCAGCAGTTACGACAGGGAGAGAAGCACAGATACGCAGTATTTT. Translated: CASSYDRERSTDTQYF.

The chain is built from TRBV6-5 and TRBJ2-5, with 11 positions matching TRBD2. The CDR3 contains 15 residues. With 3 bases clipped from V and 5 bases from J, the junction kept 5 bases outside the gene matches. Germline lookup yields CDR1 MNHEY and CDR2 SVGAGI. CDR3 sequence (DNA): TGTGCCAGCAGTTATCTAGCGGGGGGTGGGGAGACCCAGTACTTC. Translating it yields CASSYLAGGGETQYF.

This chain connects TRBV6-1 to TRBJ1-6; the D gene is possibly TRBD1 (5 bases). Germline CDR1 reads MNHNS; CDR2 reads SASEGT. The V end lost 6 bases, the J end lost 11 bases, and 14 bases lay between the germline ends. This CDR3 is built from 13 residues. This CDR3 is CASSFLTVAPLHF. The DNA for the CDR3 is TGTGCCAGCAGCTTCTTGACAGTCGCACCCCTCCACTTT.

The chain recombines TRBV5-1 with TRBJ1-2; D call uncertain. Germline values: CDR1 SGHRS, CDR2 YFSETQ. Trimming pared 0 bases from V and 8 bases from J, leaving 11 bases between. CDR3 length: 13 residues. Written as DNA, the CDR3 is TGCGCCAGCAGCTTGGGCGGGGTGACCGGCTACACCTTC. This sequence encodes CASSLGGVTGYTF.

This rearrangement joins TRBV7-2 to TRBJ1-2; D is undetermined. The germline V gene has CDR1 SGHTA and CDR2 FQGNSA. With 5 bases removed from V and 0 bases from J, the gap between germline ends came to 13 bases. This CDR3 has 15 amino acids. The CDR3 sequence: CASSPVQTSNYGYTF. Written as DNA, the CDR3 is TGTGCCAGCAGCCCCGTGCAGACTTCTAACTATGGCTACACCTTC.

The chain uses TRBV7-2 and TRBJ1-2, with D perhaps TRBD1 (5 bases). Germline V gene lookup returns CDR1 SGHTA and CDR2 FQGNSA. V lost 8 bases to trimming and J lost 3 bases, with 7 bases between them. This CDR3 has 11 residues. The CDR3 nucleotides read TGTGCCAGCGGGGACTACTATGGCTACACCTTC. Encoded protein: CASGDYYGYTF.

As DNA, the CDR3 is TGTGCCAGCAGCTCGTTCGGAGAAGGTGGCGAGACCCAGTACTTC. Translating it yields CASSSFGEGGETQYF. This chain joins TRBV5-5 and TRBJ2-5; D remains ambiguous. The CDR3 is made up of 15 amino acids. Germline CDR1 and CDR2: SGHKS and YYEKEE (reference sequence). V lost 3 bases and J 5 bases, leaving 17 bases between the germline ends.

V and J are TRBV11-2 and TRBJ2-1; 10 bases are shared with TRBD2. This CDR3 is 17 amino acids long. From germline, CDR1 is SGHAT and CDR2 FQNNGV. V was clipped by 5 bases and J by 6 bases; unmatched bases: 13. The CDR3 nucleotides are TGTGCCAGCAGCCGTCGCACTAGCGGGATACAACTCAATGAGCAGTTCTTC. This codes for CASSRRTSGIQLNEQFF.

V usage is TRBV18 and J usage is TRBJ2-5; D call uncertain. This CDR3 region has 12 residues. Deletions cut 2 bases from V and 4 bases from J, with 5 bases between. Germline CDR1 KGHSH, CDR2 LQKENI. The CDR3 loop reads CASSPGLETQYF. CDR3 in DNA: TGTGCCAGCTCACCAGGGCTAGAGACCCAGTACTTC.

CDR3 amino acids: CASSSPPATPSGANVLTF. CDR3 sequence (DNA): TGTGCCAGCAGCTCCCCACCCGCTACCCCCTCTGGGGCCAACGTCCTGACTTTC. J is TRBJ2-6 and V is TRBV27; no clear D. The germline V gene has CDR1 MNHEY and CDR2 SMNVEV (reference sequence). The ends were cut back, 6 bases at V and 0 bases at J, with 18 bases in the middle. This CDR3 comprises 18 residues.

The gene calls are TRBV7-9 and TRBJ2-7, with 12 bases aligning to TRBD2. The CDR3 is made up of 16 amino acids. The V segment lost 5 bases and the J segment 1 base; nucleotides outside the gene matches: 6. CDR1 SEHNR and CDR2 FQNEAQ come from the germline V gene (reference sequence). This CDR3 reads CASSGTSGSLSYEQYF. The CDR3 DNA sequence: TGTGCCAGCAGCGGGACTAGCGGGTCCCTATCCTACGAGCAGTACTTC.

The chain recombines TRBV5-1 with TRBJ1-2, with 8 bases fitting TRBD1. The germline CDR1 and CDR2 sequences are SGHRS and YFSETQ. The CDR3 totals 14 residues. The V segment lost 4 bases and the J segment 7 bases; nucleotides outside the gene matches: 9. The CDR3 sequence is CASSARDRYSGYTF. The CDR3 DNA is TGCGCCAGCAGCGCCCGGGACAGGTATTCTGGCTACACCTTC.

This clone occurred a few times. This rearrangement joins TRBV5-1 to TRBJ1-1, with unresolved D. CDR3 length equals 16 residues. Germline V lookup: CDR1 SGHRS, CDR2 YFSETQ. Trimming stripped 2 bases from V and 1 base from J, with 15 bases between. CDR3 sequence (DNA): TGCGCCAGCAGCTTTACCGGGTCCCAGAAGAACACTGAAGCTTTCTTT. As protein: CASSFTGSQKNTEAFF.

The rearrangement uses TRBV5-1 and TRBJ2-7; D uncertain. Germline V gene data show CDR1 as SGHRS and CDR2 as YFSETQ. V was pared by 2 bases and J by 2 bases, with 17 bases between. CDR3 length: 16 amino acids. CDR3 DNA: TGCGCCAGCAGCTTAGCCCCCCAGAGGCTCCCCTACGAGCAGTACTTC. This translates into CASSLAPQRLPYEQYF.

The chain couples TRBV15 to TRBJ1-2; tentatively, D is TRBD1 (5 bases). The germline gives CDR1 LNHNV, CDR2 YYDKDF (reference sequence). The V end was cut by 1 base, the J end by 6 bases, with 6 bases between. There are 12 residues in the CDR3. CDR3 region: CATSRVRDGYTF. Here the CDR3 DNA reads TGTGCCACCAGCAGAGTCAGGGATGGCTACACCTTC.

The J gene is TRBJ2-6, the V gene TRBV5-1; TRBD1 agrees at 10 bases. The germline V gene has CDR1 SGHRS and CDR2 YFSETQ. This CDR3 contains 16 residues. The V segment lost 10 bases and the J segment 0 bases; nucleotides outside the gene matches: 7. The CDR3 reads CAVGDRGISGANVLTF. CDR3 coding DNA: TGCGCCGTAGGGGACAGGGGAATCTCTGGGGCCAACGTCCTGACTTTC.

The rearrangement uses TRBV15 and TRBJ2-1; 7 nucleotides align to TRBD2. V was pared by 1 base and J by 8 bases, with 2 bases of the junction left unmatched. Germline values: CDR1 LNHNV, CDR2 YYDKDF (reference sequence). The CDR3 totals 13 residues. The CDR3 DNA reads as TGTGCCACCAGCAGAGGGGGGGGTTATGAGCAGTTCTTC. As protein: CATSRGGGYEQFF.

V is TRBV27 and J is TRBJ1-1, with 7 bases lining up with TRBD1. The CDR3 covers 16 residues. V was clipped by 3 bases and J by 4 bases; unmatched bases: 11. Germline V CDR1 and CDR2: MNHEY, SMNVEV (reference sequence). This CDR3 reads CASSFLAGGRGTEAFF. The DNA for the CDR3 is TGTGCCAGCAGTTTCCTGGCAGGGGGACGCGGCACTGAAGCTTTCTTT.

This chain links TRBV28 with TRBJ1-5, with a possible D match to TRBD1 (6 bases). CDR1 is MDHEN and CDR2 is SYDVKM in the germline V gene. This CDR3 has 13 residues. V dropped 4 bases and J dropped 4 bases, with 8 bases sitting between them. The CDR3 region has the DNA TGTGCCAGCAGTTCAGGGGATAATCAGCCCCAGCATTTT. It translates to CASSSGDNQPQHF.

The chain recombines TRBV15 with TRBJ1-4; 8 bases are a match to TRBD1. The CDR3 contains 17 residues. J gave up 0 bases and V 5 bases, and 8 bases lay outside the gene matches. From germline, CDR1 is LNHNV and CDR2 YYDKDF (reference sequence). Here the CDR3 reads CATSRGQVSATNEKLFF. DNA of the CDR3: TGTGCCACCAGCCGGGGACAGGTTTCTGCAACTAATGAAAAACTGTTTTTT.